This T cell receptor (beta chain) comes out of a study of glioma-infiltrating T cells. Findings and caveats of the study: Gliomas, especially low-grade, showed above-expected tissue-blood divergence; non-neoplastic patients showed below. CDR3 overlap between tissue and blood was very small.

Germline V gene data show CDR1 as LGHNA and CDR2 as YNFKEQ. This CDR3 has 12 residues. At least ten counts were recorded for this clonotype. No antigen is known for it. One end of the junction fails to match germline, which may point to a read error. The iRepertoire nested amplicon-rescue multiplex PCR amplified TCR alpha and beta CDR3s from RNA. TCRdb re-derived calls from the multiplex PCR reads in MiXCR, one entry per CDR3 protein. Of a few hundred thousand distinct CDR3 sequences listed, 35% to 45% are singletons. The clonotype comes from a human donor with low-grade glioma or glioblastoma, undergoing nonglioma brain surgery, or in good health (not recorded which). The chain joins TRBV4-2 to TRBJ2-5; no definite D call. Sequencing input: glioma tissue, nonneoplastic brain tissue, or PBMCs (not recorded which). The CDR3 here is CASSQDLETQYF. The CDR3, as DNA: TGCGCCAGCAGCCAAGATCTGGAGACCCAGTACTTC.